These T cell receptor beta chains were read from a single sample in a study of T cell responses to AZD1222 COVID-19 vaccine. Using immunoSEQ multiplex PCR, the repertoire was profiled, and TCRdb retains in-frame clones only, with some absent. Here the sample spans 150,000 to 200,000 clones, approximately 92% being singletons. The sample was peripheral blood, taken on day 0 of AZD1222 vaccination. Receptors were obtained from an adult in good health. The CDR3 runs from the conserved cysteine through the conserved F or W. Fields, in order: V gene, D gene, J gene, clone size, CDR3 protein, CDR3 DNA. A D gene is named only where the DNA matches it firmly. Clone size is stated in some rows and not others, as once, few, many or a class when expanded.

v_call: TRBV5-6
d_call: TRBD1
j_call: TRBJ1-2
clone_size: NA
cdr3_aa: CASSVQGANGYTF
cdr3_nt: TGTGCCAGCAGCGTACAGGGGGCTAATGGCTACACCTTC

v_call: TRBV27
d_call: TRBD1
j_call: TRBJ2-1
clone_size: NA
cdr3_aa: CASSIGQGASNEQFF
cdr3_nt: TGTGCCAGCAGTATCGGACAGGGGGCGTCAAATGAGCAGTTCTTC

v_call: TRBV7-2
d_call: NA
j_call: TRBJ1-5
clone_size: NA
cdr3_aa: CASSLAEGREPQHF
cdr3_nt: TGTGCCAGCAGCTTAGCGGAGGGGAGGGAGCCCCAGCATTTT

v_call: TRBV5-4
d_call: NA
j_call: TRBJ2-1
clone_size: once
cdr3_aa: CASSLSFEQFF
cdr3_nt: TGTGCCAGCAGCTTATCATTCGAGCAGTTCTTC

v_call: TRBV6-2/TRBV6-3
d_call: TRBD1
j_call: TRBJ2-1
clone_size: NA
cdr3_aa: CASSYSRPGGYNEQFF
cdr3_nt: TGTGCCAGCAGTTACTCTCGGCCAGGGGGCTACAATGAGCAGTTCTTC

v_call: TRBV10-1
d_call: TRBD2
j_call: TRBJ2-3
clone_size: NA
cdr3_aa: CASSEGLAVTDTQYF
cdr3_nt: TGCGCCAGCAGTGAGGGACTAGCGGTCACAGATACGCAGTATTTT

v_call: TRBV6-5
d_call: NA
j_call: TRBJ2-1
clone_size: NA
cdr3_aa: CASRPLEGVHSEQFF
cdr3_nt: TGTGCCAGCAGGCCCCTCGAGGGAGTTCATAGTGAGCAGTTCTTC

v_call: TRBV24-1
d_call: NA
j_call: TRBJ2-1
clone_size: once
cdr3_aa: CATSGLTAYNEQFF
cdr3_nt: TGTGCCACCAGTGGCCTGACAGCTTACAATGAGCAGTTCTTC

v_call: TRBV19
d_call: NA
j_call: TRBJ1-1
clone_size: NA
cdr3_aa: CASSMRVTEAFF
cdr3_nt: TGTGCCAGTAGTATGAGGGTCACTGAAGCTTTCTTT

v_call: TRBV29-1
d_call: TRBD1
j_call: TRBJ1-2
clone_size: NA
cdr3_aa: CSVETQGPNYGYTF
cdr3_nt: TGCAGCGTTGAAACACAGGGGCCTAACTATGGCTACACCTTC

v_call: TRBV9
d_call: NA
j_call: TRBJ2-2
clone_size: NA
cdr3_aa: CASSVATQGTGELFF
cdr3_nt: TGTGCCAGCAGCGTAGCAACCCAGGGAACCGGGGAGCTGTTTTTT

v_call: TRBV27
d_call: TRBD2
j_call: TRBJ2-5
clone_size: NA
cdr3_aa: CASSLWGTTSRETQYF
cdr3_nt: TGTGCCAGCAGTTTATGGGGGACTACATCTCGAGAGACCCAGTACTTC

v_call: TRBV19
d_call: NA
j_call: TRBJ1-4
clone_size: NA
cdr3_aa: CASSTPGRNEKLFF
cdr3_nt: TGTGCCAGTAGTACGCCGGGAAGAAATGAAAAACTGTTTTTT

v_call: TRBV10-3
d_call: TRBD2
j_call: TRBJ2-3
clone_size: NA
cdr3_aa: CAINGLAGSTDTQYF
cdr3_nt: TGTGCCATCAACGGACTAGCGGGAAGCACAGATACGCAGTATTTT

v_call: TRBV4-1
d_call: NA
j_call: TRBJ2-1
clone_size: NA
cdr3_aa: CASSQETTSLYNEQFF
cdr3_nt: TGCGCCAGCAGCCAAGAAACAACCAGCCTCTACAATGAGCAGTTCTTC

v_call: TRBV5-8
d_call: NA
j_call: TRBJ1-6
clone_size: NA
cdr3_aa: CASSLARERRSPLHF
cdr3_nt: TGTGCCAGCAGCTTGGCCAGGGAACGACGCTCACCCCTCCACTTT

v_call: TRBV2
d_call: NA
j_call: TRBJ1-5
clone_size: NA
cdr3_aa: CASSPALSNQPQHF
cdr3_nt: TGTGCCAGCAGTCCAGCTCTTAGCAATCAGCCCCAGCATTTT

v_call: TRBV5-4
d_call: NA
j_call: TRBJ1-2
clone_size: NA
cdr3_aa: CASSLSEGSAGYTF
cdr3_nt: TGTGCCAGCAGCTTGAGCGAGGGATCGGCTGGCTACACCTTC

v_call: TRBV9
d_call: NA
j_call: TRBJ2-1
clone_size: NA
cdr3_aa: CASSVGRYDEQFF
cdr3_nt: TGTGCCAGCAGCGTAGGGCGATACGATGAGCAGTTCTTC

v_call: TRBV11-2
d_call: NA
j_call: TRBJ2-1
clone_size: NA
cdr3_aa: CASSSTRREFYRFF
cdr3_nt: TGTGCCAGCAGCTCCACCCGGCGGGAATTTTATCGGTTCTTC

v_call: TRBV18
d_call: NA
j_call: TRBJ2-1
clone_size: NA
cdr3_aa: CASSPQYSGNEQFF
cdr3_nt: TGTGCCAGCTCACCACAGTACAGTGGGAATGAGCAGTTCTTC

v_call: TRBV28
d_call: NA
j_call: TRBJ2-5
clone_size: NA
cdr3_aa: CASSLSGLTQETQYF
cdr3_nt: TGTGCCAGCAGTTTAAGCGGGCTCACTCAAGAGACCCAGTACTTC

v_call: TRBV27
d_call: NA
j_call: TRBJ1-6
clone_size: few
cdr3_aa: CASSWGNDSPLHF
cdr3_nt: TGTGCCAGCAGTTGGGGGAATGATTCACCCCTCCACTTT

v_call: TRBV6-6
d_call: NA
j_call: TRBJ1-1
clone_size: NA
cdr3_aa: CASRTGMGTEAFF
cdr3_nt: TGTGCCAGCAGGACAGGAATGGGCACTGAAGCTTTCTTT

v_call: TRBV6-2/TRBV6-3
d_call: NA
j_call: TRBJ1-2
clone_size: few
cdr3_aa: CASSLQTVNYGYTF
cdr3_nt: TGTGCCAGCAGTTTGCAGACAGTTAACTATGGCTACACCTTC

v_call: TRBV7-8
d_call: NA
j_call: TRBJ1-1
clone_size: NA
cdr3_aa: CASGGLRAGEAFF
cdr3_nt: TGTGCCAGCGGGGGGCTTAGGGCAGGGGAAGCTTTCTTT

v_call: TRBV19
d_call: NA
j_call: TRBJ1-4
clone_size: NA
cdr3_aa: CASSIGRAARAAEKLFF
cdr3_nt: TGTGCCAGTAGTATAGGCAGGGCCGCCCGCGCGGCTGAAAAACTGTTTTTT

v_call: TRBV6-5
d_call: NA
j_call: TRBJ1-5
clone_size: NA
cdr3_aa: CASRPGQFNQPQHF
cdr3_nt: TGTGCCAGCAGACCCGGACAGTTCAATCAGCCCCAGCATTTT

v_call: TRBV4-1
d_call: NA
j_call: TRBJ1-1
clone_size: NA
cdr3_aa: CASSLGRINTEAFF
cdr3_nt: TGCGCCAGCAGCCTGGGACGGATCAACACTGAAGCTTTCTTT

v_call: TRBV28
d_call: NA
j_call: TRBJ1-1
clone_size: NA
cdr3_aa: CATTQLNTEAFF
cdr3_nt: TGTGCCACCACACAACTTAACACTGAAGCTTTCTTT

v_call: TRBV6-5
d_call: TRBD1
j_call: TRBJ1-2
clone_size: NA
cdr3_aa: CASREGQGNNYGYTF
cdr3_nt: TGTGCCAGCAGGGAGGGACAGGGAAATAACTATGGCTACACCTTC

v_call: TRBV5-1
d_call: TRBD1
j_call: TRBJ2-5
clone_size: NA
cdr3_aa: CASSMGQGSQTQYF
cdr3_nt: TGCGCCAGCAGCATGGGACAGGGTAGCCAGACCCAGTACTTC

v_call: TRBV11-2
d_call: NA
j_call: TRBJ1-1
clone_size: NA
cdr3_aa: CASSHGYRTRWNTEAFF
cdr3_nt: TGTGCCAGCAGCCACGGTTACAGGACTCGGTGGAACACTGAAGCTTTCTTT

v_call: TRBV6-5
d_call: NA
j_call: TRBJ1-1
clone_size: few
cdr3_aa: CASSLGVVTEAFF
cdr3_nt: TGTGCCAGCAGTTTGGGGGTTGTCACTGAAGCTTTCTTT

v_call: TRBV27
d_call: NA
j_call: TRBJ1-1
clone_size: once
cdr3_aa: CASSFDVLGGSAFF
cdr3_nt: TGTGCCAGCAGTTTTGATGTGTTAGGGGGATCTGCTTTCTTT

v_call: TRBV6-2/TRBV6-3
d_call: NA
j_call: TRBJ1-1
clone_size: NA
cdr3_aa: CASSYADRDGFF
cdr3_nt: TGTGCCAGCAGTTACGCAGATCGAGATGGTTTCTTT

v_call: TRBV6-4
d_call: NA
j_call: TRBJ1-2
clone_size: NA
cdr3_aa: CASSVISGGSPYGYTF
cdr3_nt: TGTGCCAGCAGTGTAATTTCTGGGGGCAGTCCCTATGGCTACACCTTC

v_call: TRBV19
d_call: NA
j_call: TRBJ2-2
clone_size: NA
cdr3_aa: CASGRANTGELFF
cdr3_nt: TGTGCCAGTGGCAGGGCGAACACCGGGGAGCTGTTTTTT

v_call: TRBV6-6
d_call: TRBD2
j_call: TRBJ2-7
clone_size: once
cdr3_aa: CASSQAGTSTEQYF
cdr3_nt: TGTGCCAGCAGTCAAGCCGGGACTAGTACCGAGCAGTACTTC

v_call: TRBV5-1
d_call: NA
j_call: TRBJ1-5
clone_size: NA
cdr3_aa: CASSPEGITNQPQHF
cdr3_nt: TGCGCCAGCAGCCCCGAGGGTATCACCAATCAGCCCCAGCATTTT

v_call: TRBV3-1/TRBV3-2
d_call: NA
j_call: TRBJ1-1
clone_size: NA
cdr3_aa: CASSLLGGNTEAFF
cdr3_nt: TGTGCCAGCAGCCTCCTGGGGGGGAACACTGAAGCTTTCTTT

v_call: TRBV18
d_call: NA
j_call: TRBJ1-6
clone_size: NA
cdr3_aa: CASSPPGSPLHF
cdr3_nt: TGTGCCAGCTCACCACCGGGTTCACCCCTCCACTTT

v_call: TRBV28
d_call: NA
j_call: TRBJ1-6
clone_size: NA
cdr3_aa: CASSADSYYSPLHF
cdr3_nt: TGTGCCAGCAGTGCCGACAGTTATTATTCACCCCTCCACTTT